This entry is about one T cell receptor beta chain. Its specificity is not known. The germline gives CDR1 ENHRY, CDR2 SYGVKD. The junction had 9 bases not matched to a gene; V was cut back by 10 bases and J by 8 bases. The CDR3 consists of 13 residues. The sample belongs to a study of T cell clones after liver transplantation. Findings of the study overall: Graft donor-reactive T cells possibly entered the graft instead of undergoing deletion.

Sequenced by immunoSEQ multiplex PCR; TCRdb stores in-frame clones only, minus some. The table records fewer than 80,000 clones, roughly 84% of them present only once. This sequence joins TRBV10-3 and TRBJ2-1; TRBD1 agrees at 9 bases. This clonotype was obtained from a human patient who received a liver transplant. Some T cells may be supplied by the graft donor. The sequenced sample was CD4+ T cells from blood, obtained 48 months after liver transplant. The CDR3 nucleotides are TGTGCCACCCGGACAGGGGTAAGGGATGAGCAGTTCTTC. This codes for CATRTGVRDEQFF.